This T cell receptor beta chain was sequenced during a study of T cells in Graves' hyperthyroidism and ophthalmopathy. Not enrolled were patients with uncontrolled infection, other autoimmune disease, pregnancy or lactation. What was amplified from RNA transcripts were TCR beta CDR3 regions. The primer set for the first-round RT-PCR of the TCR CDR3 was HTBI. TCRdb re-called the multiplex PCR reads with MiXCR, one entry per CDR3 protein. The table has about 540,000 distinct CDR3 sequences, 35% to 55% seen once. V was clipped by 3 bases and J by 0 bases, with 7 bases between them. CDR1 is SEHNR, CDR2 FQNEAQ, per germline (reference sequence). This CDR3 contains 14 residues. General study points: With a median lead of approximately six months before onset, the model predicted ophthalmopathy. In blood, most of the thyroid clonotypes expanded above 0.001 were also present. Ophthalmopathy and stable hyperthyroidism were separated by a 13 V-J model.

This clonotype was counted only a few times. The antigen is not known. The TCR originated in a woman aged 18-30 years with Graves' hyperthyroidism. The sequenced sample consisted of peripheral blood or thyroid tissue (not recorded which). The chain links TRBV7-9 to TRBJ2-3; the D is unclear. The CDR3: CASSLQISTDTQYF. The CDR3 bases are TGTGCCAGCAGCTTGCAGATTAGCACAGATACGCAGTATTTT.